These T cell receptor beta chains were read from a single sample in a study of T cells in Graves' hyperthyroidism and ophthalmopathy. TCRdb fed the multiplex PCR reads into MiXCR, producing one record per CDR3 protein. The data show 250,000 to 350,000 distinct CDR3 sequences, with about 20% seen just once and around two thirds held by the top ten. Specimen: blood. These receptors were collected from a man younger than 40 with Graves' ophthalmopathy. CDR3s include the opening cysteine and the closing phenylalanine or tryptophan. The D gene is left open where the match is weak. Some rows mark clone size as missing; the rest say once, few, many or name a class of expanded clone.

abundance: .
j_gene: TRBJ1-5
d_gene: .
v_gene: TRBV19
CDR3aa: CASRVRPNYYSNQPQHF
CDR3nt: TGTGCCAGTAGAGTCCGGCCCAACTATTATAGCAATCAGCCCCAGCATTTT

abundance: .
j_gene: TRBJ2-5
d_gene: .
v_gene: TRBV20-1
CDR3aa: CSARKPGRTETQYF
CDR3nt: TGCAGTGCCAGAAAGCCCGGGAGAACGGAGACCCAGTACTTC

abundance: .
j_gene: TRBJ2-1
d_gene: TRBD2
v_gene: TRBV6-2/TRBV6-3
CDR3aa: CASSLAGKNNEQSF
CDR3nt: TGTGCCAGCAGTTTAGCGGGCAAAAACAATGAGCAGTCCTTC

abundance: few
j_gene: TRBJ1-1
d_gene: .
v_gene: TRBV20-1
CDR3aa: CSASGGETMAFF
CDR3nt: TGCAGTGCTAGCGGGGGGGAAACAATGGCTTTCTTT

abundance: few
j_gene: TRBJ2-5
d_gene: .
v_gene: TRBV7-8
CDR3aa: CASSLGASRGETQYF
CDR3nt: TGTGCCAGCAGCTTAGGGGCTAGTCGCGGTGAGACCCAGTACTTC

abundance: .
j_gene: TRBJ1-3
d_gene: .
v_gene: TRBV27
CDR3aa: CASSSINGNTIYF
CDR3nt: TGTGCCAGCAGTTCCATAAACGGAAACACCATATATTTT

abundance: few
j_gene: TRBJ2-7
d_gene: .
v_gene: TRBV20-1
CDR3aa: CSAETLYEQYF
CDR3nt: TGCAGTGCGGAGACTCTCTACGAGCAGTACTTC

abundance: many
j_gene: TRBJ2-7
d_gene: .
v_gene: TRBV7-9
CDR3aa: CASSPPRVYEQYF
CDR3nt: TGTGCCAGCAGCCCACCCAGGGTCTACGAGCAGTACTTC

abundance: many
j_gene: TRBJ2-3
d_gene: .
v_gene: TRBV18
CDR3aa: CASSPSGASTDTQYF
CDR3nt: TGTGCCAGCTCACCTTCGGGGGCAAGCACAGATACGCAGTATTTT

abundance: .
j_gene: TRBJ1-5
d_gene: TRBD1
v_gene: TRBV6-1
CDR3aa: CASGQGNQPQHF
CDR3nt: TGTGCCTCGGGACAGGGGAATCAGCCCCAGCATTTT

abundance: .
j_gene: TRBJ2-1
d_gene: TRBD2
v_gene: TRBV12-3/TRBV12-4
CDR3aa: CASSPQGLAGAPLLLNEQFF
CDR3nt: TGTGCCAGCAGTCCCCAGGGACTAGCGGGAGCTCCACTTTTACTCAATGAGCAGTTCTTC

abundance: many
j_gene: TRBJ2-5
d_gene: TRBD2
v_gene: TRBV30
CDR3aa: CAWSVLAGQETQYF
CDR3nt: TGTGCCTGGAGTGTCCTAGCGGGGCAAGAGACCCAGTACTTC

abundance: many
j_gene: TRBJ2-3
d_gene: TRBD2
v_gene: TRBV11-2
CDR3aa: CATGGGRRDTQYF
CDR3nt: TGTGCCACGGGGGGTGGGAGACGAGATACGCAGTATTTT

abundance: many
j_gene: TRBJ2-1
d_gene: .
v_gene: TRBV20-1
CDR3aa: CSANKAGNQYNEQFF
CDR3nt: TGCAGTGCTAATAAAGCGGGTAACCAATACAATGAGCAGTTCTTC

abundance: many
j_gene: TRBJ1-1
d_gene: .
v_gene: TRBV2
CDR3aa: CASSGRLNTEAFF
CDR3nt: TGTGCCAGCAGTGGGCGTTTGAACACTGAAGCTTTCTTT

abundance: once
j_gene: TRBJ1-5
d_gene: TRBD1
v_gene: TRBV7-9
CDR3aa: CASSLYPGQGISSNQPQHF
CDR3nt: TGTGCCAGCAGTTTATACCCGGGACAGGGGATTTCGAGCAATCAGCCCCAGCATTTT

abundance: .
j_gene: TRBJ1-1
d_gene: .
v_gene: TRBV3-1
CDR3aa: CASSQVGTEAFF
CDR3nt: TGTGCCAGCAGCCAAGTGGGCACTGAAGCTTTCTTT

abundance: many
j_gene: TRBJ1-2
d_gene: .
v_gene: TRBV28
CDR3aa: CASSFTDIYYGYTF
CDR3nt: TGTGCCAGCAGTTTCACGGATATTTACTATGGCTACACCTTC

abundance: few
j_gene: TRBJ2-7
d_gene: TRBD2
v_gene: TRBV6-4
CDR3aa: CASTVAGMQYEQYF
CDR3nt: TGTGCCAGCACCGTAGCGGGAATGCAGTACGAGCAGTACTTC

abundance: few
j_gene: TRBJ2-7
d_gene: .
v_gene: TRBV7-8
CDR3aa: CASSLVLTGRQCEQYF
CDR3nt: TGTGCCAGCAGCTTAGTTTTAACGGGACGGCAGTGCGAGCAGTACTTC

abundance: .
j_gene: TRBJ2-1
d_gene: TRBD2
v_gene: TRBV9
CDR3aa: CASSVAAGGGDEQFF
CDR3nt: TGTGCCAGCAGCGTAGCTGCGGGAGGAGGTGATGAGCAGTTCTTC

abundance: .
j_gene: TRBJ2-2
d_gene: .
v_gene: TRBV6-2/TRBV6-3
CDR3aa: CASSYKVAGELFF
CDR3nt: TGTGCCAGCAGTTATAAGGTCGCCGGGGAGCTGTTTTTT

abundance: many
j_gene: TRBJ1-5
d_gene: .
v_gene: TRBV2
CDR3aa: CASSVESDRAGPQHF
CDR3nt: TGTGCCAGCAGTGTTGAATCGGACAGAGCAGGGCCCCAGCATTTT

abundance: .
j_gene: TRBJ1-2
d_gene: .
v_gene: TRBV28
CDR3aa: CASSFLVRYGYTF
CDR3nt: TGTGCCAGCAGTTTTTTAGTACGCTATGGCTACACCTTC

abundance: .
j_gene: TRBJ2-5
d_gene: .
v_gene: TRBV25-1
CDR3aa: CASRKGLQETQYF
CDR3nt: TGTGCCAGCCGGAAAGGACTACAAGAGACCCAGTACTTC

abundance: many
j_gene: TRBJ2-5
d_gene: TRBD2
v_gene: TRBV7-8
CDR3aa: CASTDQMWGGGETQYF
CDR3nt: TGTGCCAGCACCGATCAAATGTGGGGGGGAGGTGAGACCCAGTACTTC

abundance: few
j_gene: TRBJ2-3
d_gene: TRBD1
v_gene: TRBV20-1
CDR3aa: CSANLGTGADTQYF
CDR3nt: TGCAGTGCTAACCTCGGGACAGGGGCAGATACGCAGTATTTT

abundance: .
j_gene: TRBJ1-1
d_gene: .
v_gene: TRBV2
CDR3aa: CASSASRVLEAFF
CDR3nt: TGTGCCAGCAGTGCGTCCCGGGTCCTCGAAGCTTTCTTT

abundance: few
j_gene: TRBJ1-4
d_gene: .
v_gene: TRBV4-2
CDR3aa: CASSQDQSIRGRNEKLFF
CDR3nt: TGTGCCAGCAGCCAAGACCAGTCGATCCGGGGGCGTAATGAAAAACTGTTTTTT

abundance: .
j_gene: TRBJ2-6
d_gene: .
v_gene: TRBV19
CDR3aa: CASSLQSVSGANVLTF
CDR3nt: TGTGCCAGTAGTTTACAGTCCGTCTCTGGGGCCAACGTCCTGACTTTC

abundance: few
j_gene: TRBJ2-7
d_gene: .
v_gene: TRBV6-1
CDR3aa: CASSVGGDEQYF
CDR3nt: TGTGCCAGCAGCGTGGGAGGCGACGAGCAGTACTTC

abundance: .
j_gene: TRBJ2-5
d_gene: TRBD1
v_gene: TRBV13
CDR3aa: CASNALTGQGAKETQYF
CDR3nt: TGTGCCAGCAACGCTCTAACTGGACAGGGTGCTAAAGAGACCCAGTACTTC

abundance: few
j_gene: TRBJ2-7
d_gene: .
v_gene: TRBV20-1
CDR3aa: CSARFGSEQYF
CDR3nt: TGCAGTGCTAGATTCGGGTCCGAGCAGTACTTC

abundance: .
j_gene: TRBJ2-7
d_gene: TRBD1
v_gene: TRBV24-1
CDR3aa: CATSETGDEQYF
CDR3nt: TGTGCCACCAGCGAGACAGGGGACGAGCAGTACTTC

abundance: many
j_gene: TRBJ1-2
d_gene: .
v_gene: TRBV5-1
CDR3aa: CASSTGRPTNYGYTF
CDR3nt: TGCGCCAGCTCCACGGGGAGGCCGACGAACTATGGCTACACCTTC

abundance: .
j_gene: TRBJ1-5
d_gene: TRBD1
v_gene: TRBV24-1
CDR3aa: CATSDPGQDQPQHF
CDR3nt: TGTGCCACCAGCGACCCGGGACAGGATCAGCCCCAGCATTTT

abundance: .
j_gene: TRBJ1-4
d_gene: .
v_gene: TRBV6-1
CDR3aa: CASSEQPGQTNEKLFF
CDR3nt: TGTGCCAGCAGTGAACAACCAGGACAGACTAATGAAAAACTGTTTTTT

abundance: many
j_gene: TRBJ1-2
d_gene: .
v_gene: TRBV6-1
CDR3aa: CASSYVRGAVYGYTF
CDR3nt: TGTGCCAGCAGTTATGTCCGGGGCGCGGTCTATGGCTACACCTTC

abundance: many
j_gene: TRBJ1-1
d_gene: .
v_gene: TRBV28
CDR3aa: CASSLFRVGQSWAFF
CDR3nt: TGTGCCAGCAGTTTATTTCGAGTCGGGCAATCGTGGGCTTTCTTT

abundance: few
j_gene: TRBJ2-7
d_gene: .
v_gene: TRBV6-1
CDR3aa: CASAGGGSYEQYF
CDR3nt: TGTGCCAGCGCAGGGGGGGGCTCCTACGAGCAGTACTTC

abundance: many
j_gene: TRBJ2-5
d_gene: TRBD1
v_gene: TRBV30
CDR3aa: CAWTDRGQETQYF
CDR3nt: TGTGCCTGGACGGACAGGGGGCAAGAGACCCAGTACTTC